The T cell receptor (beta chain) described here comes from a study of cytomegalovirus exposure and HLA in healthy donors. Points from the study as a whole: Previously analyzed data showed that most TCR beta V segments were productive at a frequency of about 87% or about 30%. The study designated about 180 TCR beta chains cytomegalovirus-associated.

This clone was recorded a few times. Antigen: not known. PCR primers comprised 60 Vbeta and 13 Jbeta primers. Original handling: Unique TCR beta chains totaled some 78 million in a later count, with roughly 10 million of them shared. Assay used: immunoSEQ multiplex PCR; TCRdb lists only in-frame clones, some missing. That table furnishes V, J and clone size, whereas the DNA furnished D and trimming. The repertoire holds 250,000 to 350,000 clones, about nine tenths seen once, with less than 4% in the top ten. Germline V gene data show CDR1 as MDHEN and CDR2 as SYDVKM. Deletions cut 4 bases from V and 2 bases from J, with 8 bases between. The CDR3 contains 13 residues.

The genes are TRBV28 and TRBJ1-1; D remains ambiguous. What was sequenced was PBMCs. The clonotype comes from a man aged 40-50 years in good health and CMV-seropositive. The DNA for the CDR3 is TGTGCCAGCAGTTCCCCACACAACACTGAAGCTTTCTTT. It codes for CASSSPHNTEAFF.